Presented here are 21 T cell receptor beta chains from one specimen sequenced in a study of blood T cell repertoires in COVID-19. Sequenced by immunoSEQ multiplex PCR; TCRdb stores in-frame clones only, minus some. Altogether about 220,000 clones are present, about 84% being singletons, with the ten largest covering around 13%. Sequenced sample: peripheral blood. The receptors were gathered from a human donor in a cohort sampled during active COVID-19.

In its sample, this clone was seen many times. This chain links TRBV4-2 with TRBJ2-5, with 7 nucleotides matching TRBD2. V gave up 1 base and J gave up 4 bases; unmatched junction bases: 12. Germline values: CDR1 LGHNA, CDR2 YNFKEQ. This CDR3 is built from 17 residues. The CDR3 spells CASSQVVAAGEGETQYF. The CDR3 DNA follows: TGTGCCAGCAGCCAAGTCGTGGCGGCGGGAGAGGGAGAGACCCAGTACTTC.

The rearrangement uses TRBV19 and TRBJ1-5; the D gene is possibly TRBD1 (5 bases). The CDR3 has 14 residues. Germline lookup yields CDR1 LNHDA and CDR2 SQIVND (reference sequence). Between the trimmed V and J ends, which lost 5 bases and 1 base, there was a span of 9 bases. The chain's CDR3 is CASSPRQSNQPQHF. DNA for the CDR3: TGTGCCAGTAGTCCGAGACAGAGCAATCAGCCCCAGCATTTT.

The CDR3, as DNA: TGCAGCGTGGAGGGAGGTCTGGGGACGGAAAACAATCAGCCCCAGCATTTT. It is translated as CSVEGGLGTENNQPQHF. The chain uses TRBV29-1 and TRBJ1-5; D is possibly TRBD1 (5 bases). The V and J ends lost 6 bases and 3 bases respectively, with 24 bases between them. Germline loops: CDR1 SQVTM, CDR2 ANQGSEA. The CDR3 contains 17 residues.

The genes are TRBV6-5 and TRBJ2-7; TRBD1 aligns across 7 bases. The CDR3 totals 14 residues. J was trimmed by 0 bases and V by 7 bases; bases with no gene match: 6. CDR1 is MNHEY, CDR2 SVGAGI, per germline. The CDR3 loop is CASNPGQLSYEQYF. For the CDR3, the DNA is TGTGCCAGCAACCCGGGACAGCTCTCCTACGAGCAGTACTTC.

The genes are TRBV27 and TRBJ2-5; 9 bases line up with TRBD2. CDR3 size: 15 residues. Trimming cost V 3 bases and J 4 bases; bases outside gene matches: 6. The germline gives CDR1 MNHEY, CDR2 SMNVEV (reference sequence). CDR3 nucleotides: TGTGCCAGCAGTTTCCGGCTAGCGGGGACAGAGACCCAGTACTTC. Its translation: CASSFRLAGTETQYF.

V and J are TRBV18 and TRBJ2-5, with 10 nucleotides matching TRBD1. Looked up from germline, CDR1 is KGHSH and CDR2 is LQKENI. The V segment lost 5 bases and the J segment 4 bases; nucleotides outside the gene matches: 10. The CDR3 runs to 16 residues. The CDR3 DNA sequence: TGTGCCAGCTCAGAAGGACAGGGGGTCAAGGTAGAGACCCAGTACTTC. Translated: CASSEGQGVKVETQYF.

The rearrangement joins TRBV6-2 or TRBV6-3 to TRBJ1-2, with 8 bases fitting TRBD1. CDR3 size: 14 residues. Germline trimming cut 3 bases from V and 7 bases from J; bases unmatched to any gene: 7. The germline CDR1 and CDR2 sequences are MNHEY and SVGEGT. CDR3: CASSYPRTGTGYTF. In DNA form, the CDR3 reads TGTGCCAGCAGTTATCCCCGGACAGGGACTGGCTACACCTTC.

The chain joins TRBV5-1 to TRBJ1-6; possible D gene TRBD1, 5 bases. Germline loops: CDR1 SGHRS, CDR2 YFSETQ. Deletions cut 4 bases from V and 10 bases from J, with 21 bases between. The CDR3 extends over 16 amino acids. The CDR3 coding sequence is TGCGCCAGCAGCGTCGAGGGGCCAGGGACTGAGTCACCCCTCCACTTT. Translating it yields CASSVEGPGTESPLHF.

The rearrangement joins TRBV18 to TRBJ2-7, with D possibly TRBD2 on 6 matching bases. CDR3 length equals 16 residues. V lost 4 bases and J 4 bases, leaving 20 bases between the germline ends. From germline, CDR1 is KGHSH and CDR2 LQKENI. The CDR3 DNA reads as TGTGCCAGCTCACAGAGCGGGCCTTTATTACCGTACGAGCAGTACTTC. Encoded protein: CASSQSGPLLPYEQYF.

The chain is built from TRBV27 and TRBJ1-5; maybe TRBD1 (5 bases). V was pared by 2 bases and J by 0 bases, with 8 bases between. Germline-derived CDR1 and CDR2 are MNHEY and SMNVEV (reference sequence). The CDR3 length is 15 residues. CDR3 bases: TGTGCCAGCAGTTTAGGAGGGGTTAGCAATCAGCCCCAGCATTTT. Translation: CASSLGGVSNQPQHF.

This rearrangement joins TRBV7-2 to TRBJ1-6, with D possibly being TRBD1 (5 bases). The CDR3 runs 17 residues. V lost 10 bases, J lost 11 bases, and 30 bases lay in between. Germline V lookup: CDR1 SGHTA, CDR2 FQGNSA. As DNA, the CDR3 is TGTGCCACCTCCCTCGGGGGAGCCGCCGGCACGGGTGCACCCCTCCACTTT. This encodes CATSLGGAAGTGAPLHF.

The chain joins TRBV3-1 (or the pseudogene TRBV3-2) to TRBJ2-2, with unresolved D. Germline CDR1 reads LGHDT; CDR2 reads YNNKEL (reference sequence). This CDR3 region has 13 residues. V shed 3 bases and J shed 5 bases, with 7 bases lying between them. CDR3 protein: CASSQSRTGELFF. The CDR3 DNA sequence: TGTGCCAGCAGCCAGTCCCGGACCGGGGAGCTGTTTTTT.

V gene TRBV19 combines with J gene TRBJ2-6, with 10 bases that match TRBD1. This CDR3 has 15 residues. The germline V gene encodes CDR1 LNHDA and CDR2 SQIVND (reference sequence). J gave up 2 bases and V 6 bases, and 1 base lay outside the gene matches. In DNA form, the CDR3 reads TGTGCCAGTAGAGGGACAGGGGCTGGGGCCAACGTCCTGACTTTC. It translates to CASRGTGAGANVLTF.

The chain uses TRBV3-1 (or the pseudogene TRBV3-2) and TRBJ1-4, with unresolved D. The germline V gene has CDR1 LGHDT and CDR2 YNNKEL (reference sequence). Trimming left V 5 bases short and J 4 bases short, with 14 bases between. This CDR3 has 15 residues. In DNA, the CDR3 is TGTGCCAGCAGCTTGGGTGCAGGAGGTAATGAAAAACTGTTTTTT. It yields the protein CASSLGAGGNEKLFF.

The chain recombines TRBV29-1 with TRBJ1-1; no definite D call. V was cut by 3 bases and J by 3 bases, with 5 bases left in between. The CDR3 extends over 11 amino acids. The germline CDR1 and CDR2 sequences are SQVTM and ANQGSEA. CDR3: CSVERDTEAFF. The CDR3 nucleotides read TGCAGCGTTGAGAGGGACACTGAAGCTTTCTTT.

This clone appeared a few times. The V and J genes are TRBV30 and TRBJ1-3; the D gene is possibly TRBD1 (6 bases). Germline assignment: CDR1 GTSNPN and CDR2 SVGIG (reference sequence). The CDR3 is 17 residues long. Trimming left V 1 base short and J 0 bases short, with 16 bases between. This CDR3 reads CAWSDGGGAFSGNTIYF. The CDR3 nucleotides read TGTGCCTGGAGTGATGGCGGGGGCGCCTTCTCTGGAAACACCATATATTTT.

The chain recombines TRBV28 with TRBJ1-4; 7 nucleotides agree with TRBD1. Unmatched junction bases numbered 11, after V lost 6 bases and J lost 4 bases. The CDR3 has 16 amino acids. Germline V gives CDR1 MDHEN, CDR2 SYDVKM. CDR3 loop: CASSRLQGVSNEKLFF. Written as DNA, the CDR3 is TGTGCCAGCAGCCGACTCCAGGGGGTTAGTAATGAAAAACTGTTTTTT.

The genes are TRBV6-6 and TRBJ2-5, with 8 bases aligning to TRBD2. V trimming: 5 bases; J trimming: 2 bases; junction bases outside the gene matches: 7. The germline CDR1 and CDR2 sequences are MNHNY and SVGAGI (reference sequence). The CDR3 is 15 amino acids. CDR3 sequence (DNA): TGTGCCAGCAGTCGAACTAGCGGAGGGCAAGAGACCCAGTACTTC. Amino acid sequence: CASSRTSGGQETQYF.

The chain combines TRBV28 with TRBJ2-7, with 8 bases aligning to TRBD1. J was trimmed by 3 bases and V by 3 bases; bases with no gene match: 4. CDR1 is MDHEN and CDR2 is SYDVKM in the germline V gene. The CDR3 is 14 residues long. Written as DNA, the CDR3 is TGTGCCAGCAGTTTCCCCGGACAGGGCTACGAGCAGTACTTC. Protein sequence: CASSFPGQGYEQYF.

The chain carries TRBV19 and TRBJ1-2; 8 bases are shared with TRBD1. Germline V gene lookup returns CDR1 LNHDA and CDR2 SQIVND (reference sequence). J gave up 5 bases and V 4 bases, and 3 bases lay outside the gene matches. The CDR3 is 13 amino acids. For the CDR3, the DNA is TGTGCCAGTAGTAAGGGGACAGGTTATGGCTACACCTTC. It yields the protein CASSKGTGYGYTF.

The chain uses TRBV9 and TRBJ1-4; maybe TRBD1 (6 bases). Per the germline V gene, CDR1 is SGDLS and CDR2 is YYNGEE. CDR3 length: 15 amino acids. Trimming removed 2 bases from V and 3 bases from J, with 11 bases in between. The CDR3 region is CASSVDGTPNEKLFF. CDR3 sequence (DNA): TGTGCCAGCAGCGTGGATGGGACACCTAATGAAAAACTGTTTTTT.